Listed here are 32 T cell receptor beta chains from one sample, sequenced in a study of beta chain features in type 1 diabetes. Expressed TCRB transcripts were sequenced because the isolated RNA had all been reverse transcribed beforehand. Only in-frame clones appear in the TCRdb table, and some are missing; sequencing was by immunoSEQ multiplex PCR. The table has 450,000 to 600,000 clones, around 28% seen once. The sequenced sample was naive CD4+ T cells from blood. The receptors were gathered from a man in his late teens or twenties in good health.

This clone was counted between two and nine times. This rearrangement joins TRBV4-1 to TRBJ2-1; 7 bases are a match to TRBD2. CDR1 is MGHRA and CDR2 is YSYEKL in the germline V gene. This CDR3 has 16 residues. Trimming at V came to 2 bases and at J to 4 bases, leaving 8 bases not matched to a gene. For the CDR3, the DNA is TGCGCCAGCAGCCAACCCTTAGGGACTAAATACAATGAGCAGTTCTTC. Residues: CASSQPLGTKYNEQFF.

The CDR3 DNA follows: TGTGCCAGCAGTGCCAGGGGACTAAGTCATACCTTC. Its protein is CASSARGLSHTF. This chain links TRBV28 with TRBJ1-2, with TRBD1 as a possible D gene (6 bases). The CDR3 spans 12 residues. In germline, CDR1 is MDHEN, CDR2 SYDVKM. Trimming took 5 bases from V and 14 from J, leaving 18 bases between them.

This chain joins TRBV7-9 and TRBJ2-1; a weak D match, TRBD2 (5 bases). The CDR3 runs 14 residues. Trimming pared 1 base from V and 8 bases from J, leaving 12 bases between. Germline-derived CDR1 and CDR2 are SEHNR and FQNEAQ (reference sequence). The CDR3 region has the DNA TGTGCCAGCAGCTTAGGCTGGAGGCAAGATGAGCAGTTCTTC. Its translation is CASSLGWRQDEQFF.

The chain carries TRBV30 and TRBJ2-7; possible D gene TRBD1, 6 bases. The CDR3 runs 12 residues. The germline CDR1 and CDR2 sequences are GTSNPN and SVGIG (reference sequence). The V end lost 3 bases, the J end lost 4 bases, and 10 bases lay between the germline ends. This CDR3 reads CAWSRGRYEQYF. DNA for the CDR3: TGTGCCTGGAGCAGGGGAAGGTACGAGCAGTACTTC.

This clone was recorded a few times. The chain combines TRBV15 with TRBJ1-5; 9 bases align to TRBD1. V was clipped by 1 base and J by 10 bases; unmatched bases: 8. Germline lookup yields CDR1 LNHNV and CDR2 YYDKDF (reference sequence). The CDR3 length is 15 residues. The CDR3: CATSRGGQGNPPQHF. The CDR3 DNA reads as TGTGCCACCAGCAGAGGCGGACAGGGGAACCCTCCCCAGCATTTT.

The chain carries TRBV28 and TRBJ1-1; no reliable D call. Germline V gene sequence: CDR1 MDHEN, CDR2 SYDVKM. Deletions cut 5 bases from V and 4 bases from J, with 14 bases between. The CDR3 runs to 14 residues. This CDR3 reads CASSPTTAGTEAFF. The CDR3 bases are TGTGCCAGCAGTCCCACCACTGCGGGCACTGAAGCTTTCTTT. The full variable domain, its missing parts supplied by reference TRBV28 and TRBJ1-1, is DVKVTQSSRYLVKRTGEKVFLECVQDMDHENMFWYRQDPGLGLRLIYFSYDVKMKEKGDIPEGYSVSREKKERFSLILESASTNQTSMYLCASSPTTAGTEAFFGQGTRLTVV.

V gene TRBV2 combines with J gene TRBJ2-5; TRBD2 is a possible D gene (6 bases). Per germline, CDR1 SNHLY and CDR2 FYNNEI. The V and J ends lost 6 bases and 1 base respectively, with 12 bases between them. The CDR3 is 14 residues long. CDR3 nucleotides: TGTGCCAGCAGGCTCTCCGGGGGCCAAGAGACCCAGTACTTC. Its translation: CASRLSGGQETQYF.

The chain uses TRBV30 and TRBJ1-1; possibly TRBD1 for D (6 bases). V lost 3 bases and J lost 1, with 12 bases in between. There are 14 residues in the CDR3. Germline CDR1 and CDR2: GTSNPN and SVGIG (reference sequence). CDR3 DNA sequence: TGTGCCTGGAGAAAGGGACATCAGAACACTGAAGCTTTCTTT. Translating it yields CAWRKGHQNTEAFF.

In this sample, this clone turned up a few times. The chain carries TRBV28 and TRBJ2-1; D is unresolved. Germline CDR1 MDHEN, CDR2 SYDVKM. The V end lost 3 bases, the J end lost 4 bases, and 7 bases lay between the germline ends. This CDR3 is built from 13 residues. The chain's CDR3 is CASSLSVYNEQFF. CDR3 nucleotide sequence: TGTGCCAGCAGTTTGTCGGTTTACAATGAGCAGTTCTTC.

This clone was observed a handful of times. The same CDR3 is also encoded by other DNA sequences in this sample. V and J are TRBV5-1 and TRBJ2-1, with 10 bases aligning to TRBD2. This CDR3 spans 15 amino acids. J gave up 6 bases and V 2 bases, and 5 bases lay outside the gene matches. The germline V gene has CDR1 SGHRS and CDR2 YFSETQ. The CDR3 DNA follows: TGCGCCAGCAGCTTCCTAGCGGGAGCTGGCAATGAGCAGTTCTTC. It encodes CASSFLAGAGNEQFF.

This CDR3 reads CASSVAAGGYNEQFF. The CDR3 DNA reads TGTGCCAGCAGCGTGGCAGCGGGAGGGTACAATGAGCAGTTCTTC. V gene TRBV5-6 combines with J gene TRBJ2-1, with 10 bases lining up with TRBD2. Trimming cost V 4 bases and J 4 bases; bases outside gene matches: 5. The CDR3 length is 15 residues. Germline lookup yields CDR1 SGHDT and CDR2 YYEEEE. Together with reference TRBV5-6 and TRBJ2-1, the CDR3 gives the full variable domain: DAGVTQSPTHLIKTRGQQVTLRCSPKSGHDTVSWYQQALGQGPQFIFQYYEEEERQRGNFPDRFSGHQFPNYSSELNVNALLLGDSALYLCASSVAAGGYNEQFFGPGTRLTVL.

The chain is built from TRBV27 and TRBJ1-5; D not resolved. V was cut by 4 bases and J by 2 bases, with 15 bases left in between. The CDR3 totals 16 residues. From germline, CDR1 is MNHEY and CDR2 SMNVEV (reference sequence). CDR3 sequence (DNA): TGTGCCAGCAGTTCCGTGGGGAGTTTTGGCAATCAGCCCCAGCATTTT. Translated: CASSSVGSFGNQPQHF.

This chain links TRBV5-4 with TRBJ2-7; D is unclear. The V gene lost 3 bases and the J gene lost 3 bases, with 4 bases spanning the gap. The V gene's germline CDR1 is SGHNT and CDR2 YYREEE (reference sequence). The CDR3 totals 11 residues. DNA for the CDR3: TGTGCCAGCAGCTGGGGCTACGAGCAGTACTTC. Translation gives CASSWGYEQYF.

This chain connects TRBV4-2 to TRBJ1-2; D remains ambiguous. The germline V and J ends were trimmed by 0 bases and 8 bases, with 19 bases remaining between them. The CDR3 contains 16 residues. CDR1 is LGHNA and CDR2 is YNFKEQ in the germline V gene. CDR3 sequence reads: CASSQDSGKPTGGYTF. CDR3 nucleotides: TGTGCCAGCAGCCAAGATTCAGGAAAACCCACCGGGGGCTACACCTTC.

The table lists this clone with a few counts. The chain is built from TRBV29-1 and TRBJ2-5; D possibly matches TRBD1 or TRBD2 (5 bases each). The J call may be wrong; the DNA end is better matched by TRBJ2-7. The CDR3 spans 12 residues. Germline-derived CDR1 and CDR2 are SQVTM and ANQGSEA. CDR3 coding DNA: TGCAGCGCCGGGACGGAGAGCTACGAGCAGTACTTC. Its protein is CSAGTESYEQYF.

The rearrangement joins TRBV29-1 to TRBJ2-7, with 12 positions matching TRBD1. In germline, CDR1 is SQVTM, CDR2 ANQGSEA. V lost 8 bases, J lost 4 bases, and 6 bases stayed unmatched. This CDR3 is built from 13 residues. The CDR3 is CSTRDRGPYEQYF. DNA for the CDR3: TGCAGCACCCGGGACAGGGGGCCTTACGAGCAGTACTTC.

There are a few counts of this clone. The chain links TRBV11-2 to TRBJ2-7, with 7 positions matching TRBD2. The CDR3 spans 15 residues. In germline, CDR1 is SGHAT, CDR2 FQNNGV. V was pared by 5 bases and J by 4 bases, with 11 bases of the junction left unmatched. The CDR3 DNA reads TGTGCCAGCAGCGTTACTAGCGATCGGAAGTACGAGCAGTACTTC. As protein: CASSVTSDRKYEQYF.

This clone was seen more than once but under ten times. The rearrangement links TRBV25-1 to TRBJ2-2; 13 bases match TRBD2. With V trimmed by 6 bases and J by 5 bases, 3 bases remained unmatched. The CDR3 totals 15 residues. The germline V gene encodes CDR1 MGHDK and CDR2 SYGVNS. CDR3 nucleotide sequence: TGTGCCAGCAGCAGACTAGCGGGAGGTACCGGGGAGCTGTTTTTT. Residues: CASSRLAGGTGELFF.

CDR3: CAGQDLSETQYF. In DNA form, the CDR3 reads TGTGCCGGGCAAGACCTTTCGGAGACCCAGTACTTC. V usage is TRBV30 and J usage is TRBJ2-5; D unclear. The CDR3 is 12 residues long. Between the trimmed V and J ends, which lost 8 bases and 5 bases, there was a span of 15 bases. Germline V gives CDR1 GTSNPN, CDR2 SVGIG (reference sequence).

This clone was detected a few times. The rearrangement joins TRBV14 to TRBJ2-6, with D possibly matching TRBD1 (5 bases). The CDR3 contains 15 residues. Per germline, CDR1 SGHDN and CDR2 FVKESK. Trimming stripped 3 bases from V and 1 base from J, with 7 bases between. The CDR3: CASSHPGSGANVLTF. The CDR3 nucleotides read TGTGCCAGCAGCCACCCAGGGTCTGGGGCCAACGTCCTGACTTTC.

This clone was seen more than once but under ten times. Here the CDR3 reads CASSPGQGYNEQFF. DNA for the CDR3: TGTGCCAGCAGCCCCGGACAGGGGTACAATGAGCAGTTCTTC. The chain is built from TRBV5-6 and TRBJ2-1, with 9 positions matching TRBD1. From germline, CDR1 is SGHDT and CDR2 YYEEEE. This CDR3 has 14 amino acids. Trimming removed 4 bases from V and 4 bases from J; junction bases left unmatched: 3.

The chain joins TRBV10-3 to TRBJ2-1, with D unclear. The CDR3 loop spans 12 amino acids. V lost 3 bases and J lost 8, with 8 bases in between. Germline loops: CDR1 ENHRY, CDR2 SYGVKD. The CDR3 DNA sequence: TGTGCCATCAGTGAATTCAGCTATGAGCAGTTCTTC. Protein: CAISEFSYEQFF.

This chain joins TRBV19 and TRBJ2-7, with 9 bases matching TRBD1. J lost 2 bases, V lost 8 bases, and 4 bases had no gene match. The CDR3 has 13 amino acids. Germline-derived CDR1 and CDR2 are LNHDA and SQIVND (reference sequence). CDR3 sequence reads: CASQQGAAYEQYF. CDR3 bases: TGTGCCAGTCAACAGGGGGCCGCCTACGAGCAGTACTTC.

This clone was recorded a few times. The CDR3 region is CASSFMNTEAFF. The CDR3 DNA reads as TGTGCCAGCAGCTTCATGAACACTGAAGCTTTCTTT. This chain links TRBV7-9 with TRBJ1-1; D gene ambiguous. Trimming took 3 bases from V and 0 from J, leaving 2 bases between them. CDR3 length: 12 residues. CDR1 and CDR2 (germline): SEHNR, FQNEAQ (reference sequence).

This clone was observed a few times. The chain has TRBV15 and TRBJ2-1, with a possible D match to TRBD2 (5 bases). Germline V gene sequence: CDR1 LNHNV, CDR2 YYDKDF (reference sequence). V was pared by 7 bases and J by 0 bases, with 7 bases between. The CDR3 totals 13 residues. As DNA, the CDR3 is TGTGCCACCACACGGGACTCCTACAATGAGCAGTTCTTC. It specifies CATTRDSYNEQFF.

The chain combines TRBV5-1 with TRBJ2-7; TRBD2 aligns across 9 bases. Trimming took 1 base from V and 2 from J; bases not matched to a gene: 4. Germline V gives CDR1 SGHRS, CDR2 YFSETQ. The CDR3 contains 15 residues. The CDR3 is CASSLSAGGTYEQYF. The CDR3 DNA reads TGCGCCAGCAGCTTGTCGGCGGGAGGGACCTACGAGCAGTACTTC. The whole variable domain, filled in from reference TRBV5-1 and TRBJ2-7, reads KAGVTQTPRYLIKTRGQQVTLSCSPISGHRSVSWYQQTPGQGLQFLFEYFSETQRNKGNFPGRFSGRQFSNSRSEMNVSTLELGDSALYLCASSLSAGGTYEQYFGPGTRLTVT.

The chain joins TRBV30 to TRBJ2-1; 8 positions agree with TRBD2. This CDR3 spans 15 amino acids. Germline lookup yields CDR1 GTSNPN and CDR2 SVGIG (reference sequence). The J segment lost 0 bases and the V segment lost 3 bases, leaving 4 bases of the junction unmatched. CDR3 DNA: TGTGCCTGGAGCGGAAGCGGGAGCTCCTACAATGAGCAGTTCTTC. Protein: CAWSGSGSSYNEQFF.

This clone has only one observation. The chain links TRBV4-1 to TRBJ1-2; 8 bases are a match to TRBD1. Germline CDR1 MGHRA, CDR2 YSYEKL. This CDR3 is built from 17 residues. With V trimmed by 0 bases and J by 4 bases, 10 bases remained unmatched. CDR3 nucleotides: TGCGCCAGCAGCCAAGATCCATTAGGACAGGGAGCCTATGGCTACACCTTC. Translation gives CASSQDPLGQGAYGYTF.

The chain uses TRBV9 and TRBJ1-1; 7 bases line up with TRBD1. The germline V gene encodes CDR1 SGDLS and CDR2 YYNGEE. V lost 0 bases, J lost 7 bases, and 0 bases stayed unmatched. The CDR3 is 12 amino acids. The CDR3 reads CASSVAGGEAFF. The CDR3 nucleotides are TGTGCCAGCAGCGTAGCAGGGGGTGAAGCTTTCTTT. Full variable domain (missing parts from reference TRBV9 and TRBJ1-1): DSGVTQTPKHLITATGQRVTLRCSPRSGDLSVYWYQQSLDQGLQFLIQYYNGEERAKGNILERFSAQQFPDLHSELNLSSLELGDSALYFCASSVAGGEAFFGQGTRLTVV.

In nucleotides, the CDR3 is TGTGCCAGCTCCGCTAGGGGGCAAGTAAGCACAGATACGCAGTATTTT. Its translation is CASSARGQVSTDTQYF. This chain joins TRBV18 and TRBJ2-3, with 7 bases fitting TRBD1. The junction had 9 bases not matched to a gene; V was cut back by 6 bases and J by 0 bases. This CDR3 spans 16 amino acids. In germline, CDR1 is KGHSH, CDR2 LQKENI.

This clone showed up just a few times. For the CDR3, the DNA is TGTGCCAGCAGCATCGAAGCGGGAGGGAGCTCCTACAATGAGCAGTTCTTC. Translated: CASSIEAGGSSYNEQFF. The chain uses TRBV9 and TRBJ2-1, with 10 nucleotides matching TRBD2. CDR1 and CDR2 from the germline V gene are SGDLS and YYNGEE. The CDR3 has 17 amino acids. Losses at the gene ends were 4 bases for V and 0 bases for J; bases not matched to a gene: 7.

The chain links TRBV7-3 to TRBJ2-5; 7 nucleotides align to TRBD1. The junction had 3 bases not matched to a gene; V was cut back by 1 base and J by 1 base. CDR3 length: 15 amino acids. CDR1 and CDR2 (germline): SGHTA, FQGTGA. CDR3 nucleotides: TGTGCCAGCAGCTTAAGGGGACAGCTCCAAGAGACCCAGTACTTC. This gives the protein CASSLRGQLQETQYF.